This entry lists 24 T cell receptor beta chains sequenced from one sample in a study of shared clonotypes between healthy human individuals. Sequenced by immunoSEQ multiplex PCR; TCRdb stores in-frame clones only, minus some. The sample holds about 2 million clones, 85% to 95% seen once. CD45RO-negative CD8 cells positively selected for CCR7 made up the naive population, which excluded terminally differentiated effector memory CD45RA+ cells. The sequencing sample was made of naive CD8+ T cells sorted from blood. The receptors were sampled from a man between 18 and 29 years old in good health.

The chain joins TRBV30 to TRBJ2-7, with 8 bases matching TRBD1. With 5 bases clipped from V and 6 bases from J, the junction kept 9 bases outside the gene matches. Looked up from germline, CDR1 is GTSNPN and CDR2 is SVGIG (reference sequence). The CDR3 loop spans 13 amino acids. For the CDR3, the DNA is TGTGCCTGGTCAGGGGGCGCGGGAAGCGAGCAGTACTTC. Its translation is CAWSGGAGSEQYF. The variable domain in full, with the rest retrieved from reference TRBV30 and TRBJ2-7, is SQTIHQWPATLVQPVGSPLSLECTVEGTSNPNLYWYRQAAGRGLQLLFYSVGIGQISSEVPQNLSASRPQDRQFILSSKKLLLSDSGFYLCAWSGGAGSEQYFGPGTRLTVT.

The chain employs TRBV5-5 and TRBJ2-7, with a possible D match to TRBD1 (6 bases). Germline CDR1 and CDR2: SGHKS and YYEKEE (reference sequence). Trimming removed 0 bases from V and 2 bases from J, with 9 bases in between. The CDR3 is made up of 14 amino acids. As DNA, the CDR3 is TGTGCCAGCAGCTTGGACAGGGCCGCCTACGAGCAGTACTTC. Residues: CASSLDRAAYEQYF.

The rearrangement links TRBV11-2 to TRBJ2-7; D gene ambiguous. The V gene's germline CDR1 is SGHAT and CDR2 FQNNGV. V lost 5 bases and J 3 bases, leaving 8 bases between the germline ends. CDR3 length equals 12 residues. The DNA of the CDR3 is TGTGCCAGCAGCGACCTTTTCTACGAGCAGTACTTC. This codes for CASSDLFYEQYF.

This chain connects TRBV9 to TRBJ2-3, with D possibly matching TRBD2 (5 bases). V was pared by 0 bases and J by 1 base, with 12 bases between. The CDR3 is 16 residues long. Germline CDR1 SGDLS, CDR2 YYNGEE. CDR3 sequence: CASSVEEGMGTDTQYF. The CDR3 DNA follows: TGTGCCAGCAGCGTAGAAGAGGGAATGGGCACAGATACGCAGTATTTT.

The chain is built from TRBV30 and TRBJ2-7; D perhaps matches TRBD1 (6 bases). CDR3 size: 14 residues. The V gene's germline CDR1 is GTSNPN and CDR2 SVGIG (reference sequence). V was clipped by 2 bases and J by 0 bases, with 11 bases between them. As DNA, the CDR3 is TGTGCCTGGAGTCACTCGGACAGCTCCTACGAGCAGTACTTC. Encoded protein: CAWSHSDSSYEQYF.

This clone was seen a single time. For the CDR3, the DNA is TGTGCCAGCGGCCCAGGGACAGGTCCCTACGAGCAGTACTTC. Amino acids: CASGPGTGPYEQYF. J is TRBJ2-7 and V is TRBV6-5, with 8 bases lining up with TRBD1. Trimming took 8 bases from V and 2 from J; bases not matched to a gene: 8. CDR3 length equals 14 residues. The germline CDR1 and CDR2 sequences are MNHEY and SVGAGI.

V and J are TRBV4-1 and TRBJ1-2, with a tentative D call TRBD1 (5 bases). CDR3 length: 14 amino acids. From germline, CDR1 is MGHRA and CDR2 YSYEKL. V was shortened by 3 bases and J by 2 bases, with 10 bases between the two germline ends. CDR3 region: CASSQDTSNYGYTF. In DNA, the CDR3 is TGCGCCAGCAGCCAGGACACATCAAACTATGGCTACACCTTC.

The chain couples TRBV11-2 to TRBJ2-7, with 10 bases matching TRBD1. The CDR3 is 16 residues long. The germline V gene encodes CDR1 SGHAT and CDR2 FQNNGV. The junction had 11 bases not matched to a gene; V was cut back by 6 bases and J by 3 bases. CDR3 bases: TGTGCCAGCAGATACCGGACAGGGGGAATACTCTACGAGCAGTACTTC. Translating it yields CASRYRTGGILYEQYF. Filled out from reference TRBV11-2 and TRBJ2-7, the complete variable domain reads EAGVAQSPRYKIIEKRQSVAFWCNPISGHATLYWYQQILGQGPKLLIQFQNNGVVDDSQLPKDRFSAERLKGVDSTLKIQPAKLEDSAVYLCASRYRTGGILYEQYFGPGTRLTVT.

CDR3 nucleotides: TGTGCCTGGAGTGTACTTCTCGATTACAATGAGCAGTTCTTC. The encoded protein is CAWSVLLDYNEQFF. The gene calls are TRBV30 and TRBJ2-1; D is undetermined. With 0 bases removed from V and 4 bases from J, the gap between germline ends came to 10 bases. This CDR3 comprises 14 residues. Germline V gene sequence: CDR1 GTSNPN, CDR2 SVGIG (reference sequence).

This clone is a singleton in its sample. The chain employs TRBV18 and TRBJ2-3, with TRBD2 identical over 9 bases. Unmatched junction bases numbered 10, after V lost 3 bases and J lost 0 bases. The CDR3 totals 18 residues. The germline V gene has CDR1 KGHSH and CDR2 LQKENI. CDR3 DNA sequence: TGTGCCAGCTCACCGGGGCTAGCGGGGCAACCTAGCACAGATACGCAGTATTTT. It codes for CASSPGLAGQPSTDTQYF.

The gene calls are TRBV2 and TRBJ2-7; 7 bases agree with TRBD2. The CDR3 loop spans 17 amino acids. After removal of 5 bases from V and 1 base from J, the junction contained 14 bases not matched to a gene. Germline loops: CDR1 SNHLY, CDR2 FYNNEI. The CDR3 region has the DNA TGTGCCAGCAGTCCTGGGACTATGGGGCGGGCATCCTACGAGCAGTACTTC. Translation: CASSPGTMGRASYEQYF.

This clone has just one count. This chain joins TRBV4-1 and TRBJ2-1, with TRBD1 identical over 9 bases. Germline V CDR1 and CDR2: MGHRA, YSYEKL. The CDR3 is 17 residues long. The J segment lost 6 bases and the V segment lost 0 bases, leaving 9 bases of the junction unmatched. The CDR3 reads CASSQDNGQGLGNEQFF. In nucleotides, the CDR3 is TGCGCCAGCAGCCAAGATAACGGACAGGGGCTCGGCAATGAGCAGTTCTTC.

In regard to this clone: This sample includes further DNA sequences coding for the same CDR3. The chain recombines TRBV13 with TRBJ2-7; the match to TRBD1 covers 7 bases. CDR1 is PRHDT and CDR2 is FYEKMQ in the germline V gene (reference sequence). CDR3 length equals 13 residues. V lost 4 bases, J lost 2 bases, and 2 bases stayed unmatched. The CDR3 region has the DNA TGTGCCAGCAGCTACGACAGGGCCTACGAGCAGTACTTC. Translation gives CASSYDRAYEQYF. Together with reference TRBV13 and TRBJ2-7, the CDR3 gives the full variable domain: AAGVIQSPRHLIKEKRETATLKCYPIPRHDTVYWYQQGPGQDPQFLISFYEKMQSDKGSIPDRFSAQQFSDYHSELNMSSLELGDSALYFCASSYDRAYEQYFGPGTRLTVT.

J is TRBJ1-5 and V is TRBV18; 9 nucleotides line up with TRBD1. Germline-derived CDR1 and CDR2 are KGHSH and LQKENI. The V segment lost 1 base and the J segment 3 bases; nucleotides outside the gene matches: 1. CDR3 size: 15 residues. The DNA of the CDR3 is TGTGCCAGCTCACCACGGACAGGGGACAATCAGCCCCAGCATTTT. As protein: CASSPRTGDNQPQHF.

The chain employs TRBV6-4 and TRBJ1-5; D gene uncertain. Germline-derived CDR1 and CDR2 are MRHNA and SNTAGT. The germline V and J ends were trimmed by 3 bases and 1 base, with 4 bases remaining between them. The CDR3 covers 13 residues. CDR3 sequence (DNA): TGTGCCAGCAGTGAGACGAGCAATCAGCCCCAGCATTTT. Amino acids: CASSETSNQPQHF.

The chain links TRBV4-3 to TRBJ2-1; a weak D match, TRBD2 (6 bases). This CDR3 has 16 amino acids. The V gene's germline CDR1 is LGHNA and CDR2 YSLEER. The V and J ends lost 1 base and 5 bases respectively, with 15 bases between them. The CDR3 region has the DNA TGCGCCAGCAGCCAAGGCCCAGCGGGTTTCGACAATGAGCAGTTCTTC. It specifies CASSQGPAGFDNEQFF.

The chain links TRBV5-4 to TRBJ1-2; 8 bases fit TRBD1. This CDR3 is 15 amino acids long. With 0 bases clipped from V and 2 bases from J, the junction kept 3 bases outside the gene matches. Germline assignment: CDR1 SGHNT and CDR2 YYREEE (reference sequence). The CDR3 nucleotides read TGTGCCAGCAGCTTGGTTGGGACAGGCAACTATGGCTACACCTTC. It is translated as CASSLVGTGNYGYTF.

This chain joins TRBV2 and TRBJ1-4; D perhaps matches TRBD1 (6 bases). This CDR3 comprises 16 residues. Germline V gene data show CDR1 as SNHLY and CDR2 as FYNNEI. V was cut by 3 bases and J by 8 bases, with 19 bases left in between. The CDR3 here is CASSDGRGQGIEKLFF. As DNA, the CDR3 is TGTGCCAGCAGTGATGGGCGGGGCCAGGGGATCGAAAAACTGTTTTTT. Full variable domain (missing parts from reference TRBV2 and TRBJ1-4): EPEVTQTPSHQVTQMGQEVILRCVPISNHLYFYWYRQILGQKVEFLVSFYNNEISEKSEIFDDQFSVERPDGSNFTLKIRSTKLEDSAMYFCASSDGRGQGIEKLFFGSGTQLSVL.

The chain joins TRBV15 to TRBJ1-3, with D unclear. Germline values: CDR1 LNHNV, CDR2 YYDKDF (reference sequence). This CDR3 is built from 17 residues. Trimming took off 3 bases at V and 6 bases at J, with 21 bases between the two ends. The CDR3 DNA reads TGTGCCACCAGCAGCGGTAGGGAGGAAGGTCTACCAAACACCATATATTTT. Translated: CATSSGREEGLPNTIYF.

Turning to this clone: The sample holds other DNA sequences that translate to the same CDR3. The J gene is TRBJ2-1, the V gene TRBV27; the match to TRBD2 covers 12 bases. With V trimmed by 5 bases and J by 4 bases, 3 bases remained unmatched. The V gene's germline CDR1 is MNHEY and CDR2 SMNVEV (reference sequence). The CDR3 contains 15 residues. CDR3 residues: CASSPGTSGYNEQFF. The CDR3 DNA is TGTGCCAGCAGTCCCGGGACTAGCGGGTACAATGAGCAGTTCTTC.

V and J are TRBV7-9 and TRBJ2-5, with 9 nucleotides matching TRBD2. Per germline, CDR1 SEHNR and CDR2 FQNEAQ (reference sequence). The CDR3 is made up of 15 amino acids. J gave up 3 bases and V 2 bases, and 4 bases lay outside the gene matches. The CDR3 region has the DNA TGTGCCAGCAGCTTACAAGCGGGGGGTAAAGAGACCCAGTACTTC. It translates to CASSLQAGGKETQYF.

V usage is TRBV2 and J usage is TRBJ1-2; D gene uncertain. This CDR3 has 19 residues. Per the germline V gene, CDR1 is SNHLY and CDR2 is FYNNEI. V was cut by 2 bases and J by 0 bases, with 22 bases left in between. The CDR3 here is CASSELVWPALSPNYGYTF. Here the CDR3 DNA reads TGTGCCAGCAGTGAATTGGTATGGCCAGCCCTTTCTCCTAACTATGGCTACACCTTC.

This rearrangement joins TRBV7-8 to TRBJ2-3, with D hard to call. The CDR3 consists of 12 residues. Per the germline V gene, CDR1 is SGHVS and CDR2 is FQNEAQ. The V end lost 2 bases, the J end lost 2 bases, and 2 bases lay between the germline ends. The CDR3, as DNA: TGTGCCAGCAGCTTACTCACAGATACGCAGTATTTT. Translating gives CASSLLTDTQYF.

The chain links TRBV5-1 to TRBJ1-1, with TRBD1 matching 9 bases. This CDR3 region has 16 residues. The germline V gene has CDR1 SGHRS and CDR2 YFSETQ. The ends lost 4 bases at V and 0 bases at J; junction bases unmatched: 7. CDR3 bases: TGCGCCAGCAGCCAGGGACAGGGTCTTATGAACACTGAAGCTTTCTTT. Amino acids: CASSQGQGLMNTEAFF.